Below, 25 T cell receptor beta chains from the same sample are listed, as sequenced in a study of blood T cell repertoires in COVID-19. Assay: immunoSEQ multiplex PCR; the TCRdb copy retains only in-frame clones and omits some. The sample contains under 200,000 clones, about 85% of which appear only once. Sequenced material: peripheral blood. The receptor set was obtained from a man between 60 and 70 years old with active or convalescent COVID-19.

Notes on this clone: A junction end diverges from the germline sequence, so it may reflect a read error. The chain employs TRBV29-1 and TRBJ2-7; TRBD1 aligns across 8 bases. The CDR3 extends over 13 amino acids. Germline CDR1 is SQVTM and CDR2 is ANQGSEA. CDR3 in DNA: TGTAGTCGGTATGGGACAGGAAACTACGAGCAGTACTTC. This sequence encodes CSRYGTGNYEQYF.

This chain's CDR3 is CASSEVGITGNTIYF. The DNA for the CDR3 is TGTGCCAGCAGTGAAGTCGGGATTACTGGAAACACCATATATTTT. The V call is TRBV6-1, the J call TRBJ1-3; D is undetermined. There are 15 residues in the CDR3. The germline CDR1 and CDR2 sequences are MNHNS and SASEGT. Between the trimmed V and J ends, which lost 1 base and 2 bases, there was a span of 9 bases.

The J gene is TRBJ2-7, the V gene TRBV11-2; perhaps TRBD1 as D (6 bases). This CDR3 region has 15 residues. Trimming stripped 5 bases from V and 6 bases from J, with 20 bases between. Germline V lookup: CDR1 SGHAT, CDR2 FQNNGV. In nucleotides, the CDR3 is TGTGCCAGCAGCGGTACCTCAGGATCCAGGGGCGAGCAGTACTTC. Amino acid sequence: CASSGTSGSRGEQYF.

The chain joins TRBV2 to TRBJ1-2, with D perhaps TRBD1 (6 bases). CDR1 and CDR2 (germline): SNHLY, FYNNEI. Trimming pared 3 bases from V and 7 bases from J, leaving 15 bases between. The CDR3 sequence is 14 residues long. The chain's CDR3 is CASSEVGGRSGYTF. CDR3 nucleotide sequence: TGTGCCAGCAGTGAGGTGGGGGGGCGCAGTGGCTACACCTTC.

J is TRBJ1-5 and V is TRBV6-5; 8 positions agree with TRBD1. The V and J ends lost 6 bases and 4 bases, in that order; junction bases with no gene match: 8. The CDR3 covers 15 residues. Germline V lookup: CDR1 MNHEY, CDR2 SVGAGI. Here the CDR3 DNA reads TGTGCCAGCAGCGGGGACAGGCGTATTAATCAGCCCCAGCATTTT. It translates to CASSGDRRINQPQHF.

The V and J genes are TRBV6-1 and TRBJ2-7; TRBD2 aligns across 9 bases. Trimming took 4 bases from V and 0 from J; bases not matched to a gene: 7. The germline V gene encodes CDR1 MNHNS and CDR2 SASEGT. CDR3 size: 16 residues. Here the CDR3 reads CASSGSAGGLSYEQYF. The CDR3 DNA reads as TGTGCCAGCAGTGGGTCGGCGGGGGGGCTCTCCTACGAGCAGTACTTC.

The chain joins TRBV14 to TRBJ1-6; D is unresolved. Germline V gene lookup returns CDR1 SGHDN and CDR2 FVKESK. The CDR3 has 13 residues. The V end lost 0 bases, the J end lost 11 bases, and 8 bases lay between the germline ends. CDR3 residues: CASSQDLVTPLHF. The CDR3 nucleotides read TGTGCCAGCAGCCAAGATTTAGTGACACCCCTCCACTTT. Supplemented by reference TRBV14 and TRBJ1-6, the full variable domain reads EAGVTQFPSHSVIEKGQTVTLRCDPISGHDNLYWYRRVMGKEIKFLLHFVKESKQDESGMPNNRFLAERTGGTYSTLKVQPAELEDSGVYFCASSQDLVTPLHFGNGTRLTVT.

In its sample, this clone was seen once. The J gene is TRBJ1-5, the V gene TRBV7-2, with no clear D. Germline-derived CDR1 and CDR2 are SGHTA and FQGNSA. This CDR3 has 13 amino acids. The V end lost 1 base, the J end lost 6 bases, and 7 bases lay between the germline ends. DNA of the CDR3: TGTGCCAGCAGCTTAGGACAAGCTCAGCCCCAGCATTTT. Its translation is CASSLGQAQPQHF.

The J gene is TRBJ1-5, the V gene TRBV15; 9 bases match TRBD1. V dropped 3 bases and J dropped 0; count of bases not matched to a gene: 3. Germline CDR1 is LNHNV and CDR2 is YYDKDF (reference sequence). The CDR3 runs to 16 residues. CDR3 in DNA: TGTGCCACCAGCAGGGGGGACAGGGTTAGCAATCAGCCCCAGCATTTT. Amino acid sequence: CATSRGDRVSNQPQHF.

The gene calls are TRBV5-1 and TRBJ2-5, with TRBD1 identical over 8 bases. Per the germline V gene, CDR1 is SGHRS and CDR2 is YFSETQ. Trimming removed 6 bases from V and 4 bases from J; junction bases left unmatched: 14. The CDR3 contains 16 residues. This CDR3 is CASMHTSSGTGETQYF. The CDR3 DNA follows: TGCGCCAGCATGCATACATCATCGGGGACAGGAGAGACCCAGTACTTC.

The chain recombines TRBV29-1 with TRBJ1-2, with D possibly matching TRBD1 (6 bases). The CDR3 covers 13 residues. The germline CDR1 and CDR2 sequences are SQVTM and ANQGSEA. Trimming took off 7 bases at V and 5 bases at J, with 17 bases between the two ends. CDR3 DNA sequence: TGCAGCGCTGTTAGGGGGTCCCGGTATGGCTACACCTTC. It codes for CSAVRGSRYGYTF.

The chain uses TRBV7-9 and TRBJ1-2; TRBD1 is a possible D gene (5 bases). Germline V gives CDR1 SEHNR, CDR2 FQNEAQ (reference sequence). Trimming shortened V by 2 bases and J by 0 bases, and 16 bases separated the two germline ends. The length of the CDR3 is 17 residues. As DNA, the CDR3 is TGTGCCAGCAGCTTACAATTAGGCAGGGAGGCTAACTATGGCTACACCTTC. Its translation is CASSLQLGREANYGYTF.

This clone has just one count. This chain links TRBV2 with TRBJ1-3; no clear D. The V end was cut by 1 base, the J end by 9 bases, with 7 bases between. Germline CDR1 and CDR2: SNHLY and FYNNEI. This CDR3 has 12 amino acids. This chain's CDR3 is CASSEESFTIYF. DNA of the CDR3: TGTGCCAGCAGTGAAGAAAGCTTCACCATATATTTT.

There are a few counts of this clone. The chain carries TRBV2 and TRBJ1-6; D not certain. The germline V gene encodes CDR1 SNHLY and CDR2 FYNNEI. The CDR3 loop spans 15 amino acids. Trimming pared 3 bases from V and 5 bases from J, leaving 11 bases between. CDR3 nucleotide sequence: TGTGCCAGCAGTGATAATTCGGGGAATAATTCACCCCTCCACTTT. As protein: CASSDNSGNNSPLHF. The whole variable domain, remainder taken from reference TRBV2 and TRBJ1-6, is EPEVTQTPSHQVTQMGQEVILRCVPISNHLYFYWYRQILGQKVEFLVSFYNNEISEKSEIFDDQFSVERPDGSNFTLKIRSTKLEDSAMYFCASSDNSGNNSPLHFGNGTRLTVT.

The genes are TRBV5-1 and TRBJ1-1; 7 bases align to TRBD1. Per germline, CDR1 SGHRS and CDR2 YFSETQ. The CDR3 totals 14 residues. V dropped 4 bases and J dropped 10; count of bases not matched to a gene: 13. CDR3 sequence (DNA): TGCGCCAGCAGCGAAGGGGGCCCACCCTTCGGAGCTTTCTTT. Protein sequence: CASSEGGPPFGAFF.

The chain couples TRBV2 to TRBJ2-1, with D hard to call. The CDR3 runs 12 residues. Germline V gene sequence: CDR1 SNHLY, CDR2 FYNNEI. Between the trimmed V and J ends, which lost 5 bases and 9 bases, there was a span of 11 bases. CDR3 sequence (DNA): TGTGCCAGCAGTCGTACACCCGCTGAGCAGTTCTTC. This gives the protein CASSRTPAEQFF.

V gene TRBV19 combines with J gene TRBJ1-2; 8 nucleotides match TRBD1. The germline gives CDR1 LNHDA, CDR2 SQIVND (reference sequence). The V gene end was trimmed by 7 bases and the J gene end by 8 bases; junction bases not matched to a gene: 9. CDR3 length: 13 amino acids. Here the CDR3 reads CASTPDRENGYTF. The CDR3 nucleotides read TGTGCCAGTACCCCGGACAGGGAAAACGGCTACACCTTC.

The DNA for the CDR3 is TGTGCCAGCAGGCGGACAGGCCCCTCCTATGGCTACACCTTC. As protein: CASRRTGPSYGYTF. The chain joins TRBV27 to TRBJ1-2; 7 bases align to TRBD1. The CDR3 covers 14 residues. Germline V gene lookup returns CDR1 MNHEY and CDR2 SMNVEV (reference sequence). V gave up 6 bases and J gave up 4 bases; unmatched junction bases: 8.

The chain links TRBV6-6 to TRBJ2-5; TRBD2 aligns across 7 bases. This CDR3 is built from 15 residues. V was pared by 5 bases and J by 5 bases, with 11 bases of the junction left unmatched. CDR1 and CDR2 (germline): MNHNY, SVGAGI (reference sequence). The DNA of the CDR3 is TGTGCCAGCAGTGACGGGACTACACGTGGGGAGACCCAGTACTTC. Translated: CASSDGTTRGETQYF.

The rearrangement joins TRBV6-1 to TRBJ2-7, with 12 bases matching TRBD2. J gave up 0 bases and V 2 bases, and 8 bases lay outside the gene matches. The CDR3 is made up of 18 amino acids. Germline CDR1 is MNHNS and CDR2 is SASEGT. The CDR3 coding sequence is TGTGCCAGCAGTGAAAGACTAGCGGGGGCACAAGTCTCCTACGAGCAGTACTTC. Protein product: CASSERLAGAQVSYEQYF.

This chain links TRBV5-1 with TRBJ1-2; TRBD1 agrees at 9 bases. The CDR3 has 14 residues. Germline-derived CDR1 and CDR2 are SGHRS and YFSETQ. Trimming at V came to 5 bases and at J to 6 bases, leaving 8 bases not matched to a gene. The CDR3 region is CASRQGAREDGYTF. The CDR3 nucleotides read TGCGCCAGCAGACAGGGGGCGCGGGAGGATGGCTACACCTTC.

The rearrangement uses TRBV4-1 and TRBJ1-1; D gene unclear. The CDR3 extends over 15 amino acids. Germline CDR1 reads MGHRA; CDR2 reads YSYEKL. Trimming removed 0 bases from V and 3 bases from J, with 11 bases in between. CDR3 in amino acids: CASSQESYGDTEAFF. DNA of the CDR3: TGCGCCAGCAGCCAAGAAAGTTACGGAGACACTGAAGCTTTCTTT.

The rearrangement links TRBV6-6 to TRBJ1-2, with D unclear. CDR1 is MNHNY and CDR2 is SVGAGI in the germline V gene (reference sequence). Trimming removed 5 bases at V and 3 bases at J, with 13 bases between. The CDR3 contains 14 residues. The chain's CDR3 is CASSARSQDYGYTF. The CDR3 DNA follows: TGTGCCAGCAGTGCGCGAAGCCAGGACTATGGCTACACCTTC.

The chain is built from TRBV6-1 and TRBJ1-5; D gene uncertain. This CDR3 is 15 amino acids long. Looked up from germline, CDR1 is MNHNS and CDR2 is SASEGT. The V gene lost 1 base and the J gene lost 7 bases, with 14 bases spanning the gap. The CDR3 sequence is CASSEVGGYIQPQHF. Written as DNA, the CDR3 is TGTGCCAGCAGTGAAGTCGGAGGGTACATACAGCCCCAGCATTTT.

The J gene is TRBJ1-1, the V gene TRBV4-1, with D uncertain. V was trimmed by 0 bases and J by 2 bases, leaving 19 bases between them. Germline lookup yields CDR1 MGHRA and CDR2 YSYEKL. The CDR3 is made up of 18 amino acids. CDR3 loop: CASSQEVHQGGLNTEAFF. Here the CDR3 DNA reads TGCGCCAGCAGCCAAGAAGTCCATCAAGGTGGGCTAAACACTGAAGCTTTCTTT.